Below, 3 T cell receptor beta chains from the same sample are listed, as sequenced in a study of T-cell reconstitution after alpha-beta-depleted transplantation in children. The library targeted TCRbeta and was prepared with unique molecular identifiers. TCRdb passed the PCR reads through MiXCR, listing each CDR3 protein once. Altogether thousands of distinct CDR3 sequences are present, over 12% being singletons, with the ten largest covering roughly 5.6%. The sequenced sample was PBMCs, obtained before TCRalphabeta/CD19-depleted stem cell transplant. Receptor source: a boy aged 10-17 years with acute lymphoblastic leukemia, due to receive a stem cell transplant.

This clonotype was counted ten times or more. The junction departs from germline at one end; a sequencing error may be responsible. The chain recombines TRBV20-1 with TRBJ2-6; 8 nucleotides agree with TRBD2. Germline V gives CDR1 DFQATT, CDR2 SNEGSKA (reference sequence). The CDR3 sequence is 19 residues long. The chain's CDR3 is CCARDRTSGYSSGANVLTF. The CDR3 DNA sequence: TGCTGTGCTAGAGATCGTACTAGCGGATATTCATCTGGGGCCAACGTCCTGACTTTC.

This clonotype is termed medium-sized. This sequence joins TRBV9 and TRBJ1-2, with 9 positions matching TRBD1. Trimming took 3 bases from V and 4 from J; bases not matched to a gene: 10. This CDR3 comprises 16 residues. From germline, CDR1 is SGDLS and CDR2 YYNGEE. CDR3 protein: CASSDPQGAEIYGYTF. Here the CDR3 DNA reads TGTGCCAGCAGCGATCCACAGGGGGCGGAAATCTATGGCTACACCTTC.

In this sample, this clonotype is medium-sized. This chain's CDR3 is CASSLGGWGLGTEAFF. The CDR3, as DNA: TGTGCCAGCAGCTTGGGGGGATGGGGGCTGGGCACTGAAGCTTTCTTT. The gene calls are TRBV5-6 and TRBJ1-1; D may be TRBD1 (6 bases). Germline V gives CDR1 SGHDT, CDR2 YYEEEE. CDR3 length: 16 residues. The V end lost 0 bases, the J end lost 4 bases, and 16 bases lay between the germline ends.